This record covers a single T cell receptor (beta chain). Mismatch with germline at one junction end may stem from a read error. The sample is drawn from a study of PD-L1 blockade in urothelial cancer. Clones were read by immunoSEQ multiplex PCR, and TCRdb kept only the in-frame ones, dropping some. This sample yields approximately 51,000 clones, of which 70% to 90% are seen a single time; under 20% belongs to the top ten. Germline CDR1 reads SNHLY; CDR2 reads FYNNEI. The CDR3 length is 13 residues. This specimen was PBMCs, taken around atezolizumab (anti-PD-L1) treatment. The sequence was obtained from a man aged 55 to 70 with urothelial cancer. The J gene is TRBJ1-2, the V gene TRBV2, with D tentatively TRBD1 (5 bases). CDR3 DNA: TGTGCCAGCAGCGAAGACCAGGGCAATGGCTACACCTTC. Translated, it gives CASSEDQGNGYTF.